The clone carrying this TCR beta chain was recorded many times. These data originate in a study of T cells after yellow fever vaccination. MiXCR was run by TCRdb on the 5' RACE reads, yielding one entry per CDR3 protein. Of over 300,000 distinct CDR3 sequences listed, roughly 4% are singletons. The sample in question was PBMCs, obtained on the day of the yellow fever booster vaccination. The sequence was obtained from a man between 18 and 35 years old who received the YFV17D yellow fever vaccine.

CDR3 coding DNA: TGTGCCAGCAGCTTAGACTCCAGCTCCTACAATGAGCAGTTCTTC. This encodes CASSLDSSSYNEQFF. The J gene is TRBJ2-1, the V gene TRBV7-2; D is undetermined. CDR1 is SGHTA and CDR2 is FQGNSA in the germline V gene. The V end was cut by 1 base, the J end by 0 bases, with 7 bases between. This CDR3 is 15 amino acids long.